These T cell receptor beta chains were read from a single sample in a study of shared clonotypes between healthy human individuals. TCRdb's copy holds only in-frame clones and misses some; the assay was immunoSEQ multiplex PCR. The table lists a few million clones, just over 90% of them singletons. Sequencing was performed on naive CD4+ T cells sorted from blood. These TCRs come from a man between 18 and 29 years old in good health. The CDR3 runs from the conserved cysteine through the conserved F or W. Each record gives: clone size, J gene, V gene, D gene, CDR3 protein, CDR3 DNA. The D gene is left open where the match is weak. The size entry is marked missing in some rows and otherwise reads once, few, many or a size class.

-,TRBJ1-6,TRBV27,-,CASGAGPGSPLHF,TGTGCCAGTGGGGCGGGGCCCGGTTCACCCCTCCACTTT
-,TRBJ1-4,TRBV11-2,-,CASSSLAAPLNEKLFF,TGTGCCAGCAGCTCGCTCGCCGCCCCCCTTAATGAAAAACTGTTTTTT
-,TRBJ2-7,TRBV18,-,CASSEAGQSLYEQYF,TGTGCCAGCTCGGAGGCCGGACAGAGCCTCTACGAGCAGTACTTC
once,TRBJ2-5,TRBV5-6,-,CASSWDTLQETQYF,TGTGCCAGCAGTTGGGACACCCTCCAAGAGACCCAGTACTTC
-,TRBJ2-5,TRBV6-1,TRBD1,CASKRAGGLTQYF,TGTGCCAGCAAGAGGGCAGGGGGCCTGACCCAGTACTTC
-,TRBJ2-7,TRBV5-1,-,CASRKILEVYEQYF,TGCGCCAGCCGGAAAATCCTGGAAGTCTACGAGCAGTACTTC
-,TRBJ2-1,TRBV27,-,CASSFGRQGSYNEQFF,TGTGCCAGCAGTTTCGGGCGGCAGGGTTCCTACAATGAGCAGTTCTTC
-,TRBJ1-3,TRBV5-4,-,CASSLDGVTSGNTIYF,TGTGCCAGCAGCTTGGACGGGGTAACCTCTGGAAACACCATATATTTT
-,TRBJ2-1,TRBV29-1,-,CSVSETYNEQFF,TGCAGCGTTTCAGAAACCTACAATGAGCAGTTCTTC
-,TRBJ2-3,TRBV27,TRBD2,CASSFLAGVSDTQYF,TGTGCCAGCAGTTTTCTAGCGGGAGTGTCAGATACGCAGTATTTT
-,TRBJ2-7,TRBV4-1,-,CASSQRGGLTYEQYF,TGCGCCAGCAGCCAGAGGGGGGGGTTAACCTACGAGCAGTACTTC
-,TRBJ1-1,TRBV6-1,-,CASFSGRRGGTEAFF,TGTGCCAGCTTTTCGGGACGCCGAGGCGGCACTGAAGCTTTCTTT
few,TRBJ1-5,TRBV6-5,TRBD1,CASSYTGDQPQHF,TGTGCCAGCAGTTATACAGGGGATCAGCCCCAGCATTTT
once,TRBJ2-7,TRBV5-4,-,CASSPRENHEQYF,TGTGCCAGCAGCCCACGGGAGAACCACGAGCAGTACTTC
-,TRBJ1-3,TRBV5-5,-,CASSLVRFSGNTIYF,TGTGCCAGCAGCTTGGTTCGTTTCTCTGGAAACACCATATATTTT
-,TRBJ2-1,TRBV5-4,TRBD2,CASSVTAGDNEQFF,TGTGCCAGCAGCGTCACAGCGGGGGACAATGAGCAGTTCTTC
-,TRBJ1-2,TRBV5-6,TRBD1,CASSLEGAGYGYTF,TGTGCCAGCAGCTTGGAGGGGGCCGGCTATGGCTACACCTTC